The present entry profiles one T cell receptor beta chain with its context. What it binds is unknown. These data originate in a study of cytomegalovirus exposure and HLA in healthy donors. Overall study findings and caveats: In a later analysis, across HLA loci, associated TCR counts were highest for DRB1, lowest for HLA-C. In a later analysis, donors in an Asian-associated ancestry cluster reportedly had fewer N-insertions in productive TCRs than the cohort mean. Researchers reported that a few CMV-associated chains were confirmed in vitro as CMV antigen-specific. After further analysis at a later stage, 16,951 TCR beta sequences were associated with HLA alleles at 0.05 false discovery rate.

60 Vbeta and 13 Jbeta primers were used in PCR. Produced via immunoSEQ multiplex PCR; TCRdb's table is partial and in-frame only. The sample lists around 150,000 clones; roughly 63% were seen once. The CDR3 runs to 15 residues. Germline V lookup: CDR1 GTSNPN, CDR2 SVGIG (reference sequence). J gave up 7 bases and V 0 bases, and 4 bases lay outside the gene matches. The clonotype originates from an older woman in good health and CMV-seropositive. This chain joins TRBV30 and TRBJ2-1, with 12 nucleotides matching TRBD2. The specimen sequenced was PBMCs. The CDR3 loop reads CAWSVGLAGRNEQFF. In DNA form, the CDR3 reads TGTGCCTGGAGTGTCGGACTAGCGGGAAGGAATGAGCAGTTCTTC.